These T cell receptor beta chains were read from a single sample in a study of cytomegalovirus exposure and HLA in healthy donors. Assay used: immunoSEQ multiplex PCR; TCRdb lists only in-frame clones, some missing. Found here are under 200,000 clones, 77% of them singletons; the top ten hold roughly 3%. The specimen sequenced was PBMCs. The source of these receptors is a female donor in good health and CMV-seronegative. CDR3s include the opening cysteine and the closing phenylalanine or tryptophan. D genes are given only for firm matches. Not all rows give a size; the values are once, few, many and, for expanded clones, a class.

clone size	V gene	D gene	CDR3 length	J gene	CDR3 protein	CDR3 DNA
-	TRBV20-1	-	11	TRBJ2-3	CSATRGDTQYF	TGCAGTGCGACCCGGGGGGATACGCAGTATTTT
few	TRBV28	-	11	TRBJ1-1	CASSSRIRAFF	TGTGCCAGCAGTTCTCGAATCCGGGCTTTCTTT
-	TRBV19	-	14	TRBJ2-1	CASSRGPSYNEQFF	TGTGCCAGTAGTAGAGGGCCTTCCTACAATGAGCAGTTCTTC
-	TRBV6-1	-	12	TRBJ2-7	CASSEVGYEQYF	TGTGCCAGCAGCGAGGTGGGCTACGAGCAGTACTTC
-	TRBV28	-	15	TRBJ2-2	CASKSRLLNTGELFF	TGTGCCAGCAAAAGTCGACTCCTCAACACCGGGGAGCTGTTTTTT
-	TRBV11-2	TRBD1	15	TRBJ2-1	CASSFEWTGGREQFF	TGTGCCAGCAGCTTCGAGTGGACAGGGGGCCGTGAGCAGTTCTTC
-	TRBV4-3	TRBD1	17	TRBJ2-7	CASSFGTGGLSSYEQYF	TGCGCCAGCAGCTTCGGGACAGGGGGTTTGAGCTCCTACGAGCAGTACTTC
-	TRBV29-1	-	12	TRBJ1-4	CSVRANNEKLFF	TGCAGCGTCAGGGCTAATAATGAAAAACTGTTTTTT
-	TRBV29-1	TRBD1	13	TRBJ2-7	CSVHGTDVNEQYF	TGCAGCGTTCACGGGACAGACGTCAACGAGCAGTACTTC
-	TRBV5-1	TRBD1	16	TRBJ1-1	CAGDREAPLMNTEAFF	TGCGCCGGCGACAGGGAGGCTCCCCTTATGAACACTGAAGCTTTCTTT
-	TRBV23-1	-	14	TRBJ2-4	CASSRGQPKNIQYF	TGCGCCAGCAGCCGAGGACAGCCGAAAAACATTCAGTACTTC
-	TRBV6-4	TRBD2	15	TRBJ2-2	CASKTPSGRRGELFF	TGTGCCAGCAAGACCCCTTCCGGGAGGCGCGGGGAGCTGTTTTTT
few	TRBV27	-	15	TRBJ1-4	CASSSLGRTPEKLFF	TGTGCCAGCAGTTCCCTGGGCCGAACACCTGAAAAACTGTTTTTT
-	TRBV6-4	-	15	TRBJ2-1	CASSDSTEKGNEQFF	TGTGCCAGCAGTGACTCAACAGAAAAAGGAAATGAGCAGTTCTTC
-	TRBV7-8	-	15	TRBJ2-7	CASSLVDQRPYEQYF	TGTGCCAGCAGCTTAGTAGACCAGCGGCCCTACGAGCAGTACTTC
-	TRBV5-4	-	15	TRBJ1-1	CASSLVWGPNTEAFF	TGTGCCAGCAGCTTGGTTTGGGGGCCGAACACTGAAGCTTTCTTT
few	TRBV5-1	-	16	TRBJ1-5	CASSLGLGDTHQPQHF	TGCGCCAGCAGCTTGGGCCTCGGGGACACCCATCAGCCCCAGCATTTT
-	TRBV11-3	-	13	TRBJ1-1	CASSFSRSTEAFF	TGTGCCAGCAGCTTCTCTAGGAGCACTGAAGCTTTCTTT
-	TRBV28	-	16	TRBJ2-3	CASPAGGNRPTDTQYF	TGTGCCAGCCCCGCCGGGGGTAATCGTCCCACAGATACGCAGTATTTT
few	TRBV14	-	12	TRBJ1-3	CASSQGRNTIYF	TGTGCCAGCAGCCAGGGGCGAAACACCATATATTTT
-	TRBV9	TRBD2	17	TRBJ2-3	CASTPGWAGVSTDTQYF	TGTGCCAGCACCCCTGGTTGGGCGGGGGTAAGCACAGATACGCAGTATTTT
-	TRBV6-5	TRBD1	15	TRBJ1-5	CASSRDRGGNQPQHF	TGTGCCAGCAGTCGCGACAGGGGCGGAAATCAGCCCCAGCATTTT
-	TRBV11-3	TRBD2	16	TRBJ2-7	CASSLGASGMISEQYF	TGTGCCAGCAGCTTAGGCGCTAGCGGGATGATTTCCGAGCAGTACTTC
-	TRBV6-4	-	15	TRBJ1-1	CASSPPGARNTEAFF	TGTGCCAGCAGTCCGCCTGGAGCAAGGAACACTGAAGCTTTCTTT
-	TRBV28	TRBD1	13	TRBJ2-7	CASRGTGVYEQYF	TGTGCCAGCAGGGGGACAGGAGTCTACGAGCAGTACTTC
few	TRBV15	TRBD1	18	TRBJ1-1	CATSRVRFRTGEDTEAFF	TGTGCCACCAGCAGAGTCCGTTTTCGGACAGGGGAAGACACTGAAGCTTTCTTT
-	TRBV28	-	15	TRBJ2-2	CASSLIDRNTGELFF	TGTGCCAGCAGTTTGATAGACAGGAACACCGGGGAGCTGTTTTTT
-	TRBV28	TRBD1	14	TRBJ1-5	CASQMTGGNQPQHF	TGTGCCAGCCAGATGACAGGGGGAAATCAGCCCCAGCATTTT
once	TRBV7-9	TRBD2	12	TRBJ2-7	CASSSGLAEQYF	TGTGCCAGCAGCTCGGGACTAGCGGAGCAGTACTTC
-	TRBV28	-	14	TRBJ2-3	CASSLKGGPDTQYF	TGTGCCAGCAGTTTAAAAGGAGGGCCAGATACGCAGTATTTT
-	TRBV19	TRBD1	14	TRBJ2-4	CASMGTGGKNIQYF	TGTGCCAGTATGGGGACAGGAGGTAAAAACATTCAGTACTTC
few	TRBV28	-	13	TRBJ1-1	CASSLRRNTEAFF	TGTGCCAGCAGTTTACGTAGGAACACTGAAGCTTTCTTT
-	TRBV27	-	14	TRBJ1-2	CASSPQGFNYGYTF	TGTGCCAGCAGTCCACAGGGATTTAACTATGGCTACACCTTC
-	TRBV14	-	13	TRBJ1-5	CASSQDHNQPQHF	TGTGCCAGCAGCCAAGATCACAATCAGCCCCAGCATTTT
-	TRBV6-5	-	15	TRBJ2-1	CASSYGAGAGNEQFF	TGTGCCAGCAGTTACGGGGCAGGGGCCGGGAATGAGCAGTTCTTC
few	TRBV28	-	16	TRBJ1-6	CASSTTGSSYNSPLHF	TGTGCCAGCAGTACTACAGGGAGCTCCTATAATTCACCCCTCCACTTT
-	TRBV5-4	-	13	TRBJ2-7	CASSLGLFYEQYF	TGTGCCAGCAGCTTGGGTCTTTTCTACGAGCAGTACTTC
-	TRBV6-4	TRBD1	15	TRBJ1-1	CASSVRTGGRTEAFF	TGTGCCAGCAGTGTCCGGACAGGGGGTAGGACTGAAGCTTTCTTT
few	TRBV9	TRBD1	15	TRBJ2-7	CASSVGRDRGWEQYF	TGTGCCAGCAGCGTAGGCCGGGACAGGGGTTGGGAGCAGTACTTC
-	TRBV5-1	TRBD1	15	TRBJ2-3	CASSLGDRSTDTQYF	TGCGCCAGCAGCTTGGGGGACAGGAGCACAGATACGCAGTATTTT
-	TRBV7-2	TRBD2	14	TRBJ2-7	CASSSGTSSDEQYF	TGTGCCAGCAGCTCTGGGACTAGTTCCGACGAGCAGTACTTC
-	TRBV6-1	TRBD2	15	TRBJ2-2	CASSEALAGPGELFF	TGTGCCAGCAGTGAAGCGCTAGCGGGTCCCGGGGAGCTGTTTTTT
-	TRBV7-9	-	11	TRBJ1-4	CASSSGEKLFF	TGTGCCAGCAGCTCGGGTGAAAAACTGTTTTTT
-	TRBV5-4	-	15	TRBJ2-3	CASSLERTGTDTQYF	TGTGCCAGCAGCTTGGAACGAACGGGGACAGATACGCAGTATTTT
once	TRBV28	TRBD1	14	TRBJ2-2	CASNRQGGNGELFF	TGTGCCAGCAACCGACAGGGGGGAAACGGGGAGCTGTTTTTT
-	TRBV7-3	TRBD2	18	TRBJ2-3	CASSPRGLAGGSTDTQYF	TGTGCCAGCAGCCCAAGGGGACTAGCGGGGGGGAGCACAGATACGCAGTATTTT
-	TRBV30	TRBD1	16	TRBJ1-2	CAWSSLGTDYGYGYTF	TGTGCCTGGAGCTCTCTAGGGACAGATTATGGCTATGGCTACACCTTC
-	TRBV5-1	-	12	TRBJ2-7	CASSQDSYEQYF	TGCGCCAGCAGCCAGGACAGCTACGAGCAGTACTTC
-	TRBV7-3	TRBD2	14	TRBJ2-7	CASSLNAGDGEQYF	TGTGCCAGCAGCTTAAACGCGGGGGACGGGGAGCAGTACTTC
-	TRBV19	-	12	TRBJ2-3	CASSAPSATQYF	TGTGCCAGTAGTGCCCCCAGTGCTACGCAGTATTTT
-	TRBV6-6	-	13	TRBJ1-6	CASSYSSNSPLHF	TGTGCCAGCAGTTACTCGAGTAATTCACCCCTCCACTTT